Listed here are 8 T cell receptor beta chains from one sample, sequenced in a study of blood T cell repertoires in COVID-19. TCRdb's copy holds only in-frame clones and misses some; the assay was immunoSEQ multiplex PCR. The data hold under 200,000 clones, with around 80% observed a single time. The material sequenced was peripheral blood. All receptors come from a man in his fifties or sixties with acute or convalescent COVID-19.

The sample holds a few counts of this clone. The chain is built from TRBV6-2 or TRBV6-3 and TRBJ2-1, with 10 nucleotides matching TRBD2. The V gene end was trimmed by 3 bases and the J gene end by 4 bases; junction bases not matched to a gene: 9. CDR1 is MNHEY, CDR2 SVGEGT, per germline. This CDR3 has 17 residues. The CDR3, as DNA: TGTGCCAGCAGTTATTCGGGACTAGCGAGAGTATACAATGAGCAGTTCTTC. The encoded protein is CASSYSGLARVYNEQFF.

This chain uses TRBV15 with TRBJ2-1, with TRBD2 matching 13 bases. The CDR3 is made up of 17 amino acids. After removal of 2 bases from V and 7 bases from J, the junction contained 8 bases not matched to a gene. Looked up from germline, CDR1 is LNHNV and CDR2 is YYDKDF (reference sequence). CDR3 region: CATSRFSGLAGVNEQFF. CDR3 coding DNA: TGTGCCACCAGCAGATTCTCCGGACTAGCGGGAGTGAATGAGCAGTTCTTC.

The CDR3, as DNA: TGTGCCAGCAGCGTTAGTCCCGGGACTTCGACAGATACGCAGTATTTT. Translating gives CASSVSPGTSTDTQYF. The rearrangement uses TRBV9 and TRBJ2-3; a possible D gene is TRBD2 (6 bases). Per the germline V gene, CDR1 is SGDLS and CDR2 is YYNGEE. Deletions cut 2 bases from V and 3 bases from J, with 16 bases between. This CDR3 comprises 16 residues.

This clone has more than one count but fewer than ten. The chain recombines TRBV7-3 with TRBJ2-6; 7 positions match TRBD1. J was trimmed by 0 bases and V by 5 bases; bases with no gene match: 7. CDR3 size: 17 residues. CDR1 SGHTA and CDR2 FQGTGA come from the germline V gene. The DNA of the CDR3 is TGTGCCAGCAGCCCCCGACAGGGATCCTCTGGGGCCAACGTCCTGACTTTC. Protein: CASSPRQGSSGANVLTF.

The rearrangement joins TRBV5-1 to TRBJ1-1, with 9 bases aligning to TRBD1. CDR3 length: 18 residues. Per the germline V gene, CDR1 is SGHRS and CDR2 is YFSETQ. The V segment lost 4 bases and the J segment 6 bases; nucleotides outside the gene matches: 19. The CDR3 DNA is TGCGCCAGCAGCGGTACAGGGGGCGGATCCGATCGGATCGCTGAAGCTTTCTTT. This gives the protein CASSGTGGGSDRIAEAFF.

This sequence joins TRBV27 and TRBJ2-2; 10 bases align to TRBD2. Germline CDR1 MNHEY, CDR2 SMNVEV (reference sequence). V was clipped by 3 bases and J by 7 bases; unmatched bases: 8. CDR3 length: 16 amino acids. The CDR3 DNA is TGTGCCAGCAGTTTGAGGCTAGCGGGAGTTGGCGGGGAGCTGTTTTTT. It codes for CASSLRLAGVGGELFF.

The chain is built from TRBV3-1 (or the pseudogene TRBV3-2) and TRBJ2-7; 12 bases map to TRBD1. V dropped 3 bases and J dropped 5; count of bases not matched to a gene: 8. The CDR3 loop spans 16 amino acids. Germline-derived CDR1 and CDR2 are LGHDT and YNNKEL (reference sequence). CDR3 nucleotides: TGTGCCAGCAGCCACGTGCCGGGACAGGGGGCACACGAGCAGTACTTC. It codes for CASSHVPGQGAHEQYF.

The V and J genes are TRBV2 and TRBJ1-4; D not certain. Germline V gene data show CDR1 as SNHLY and CDR2 as FYNNEI. The CDR3 covers 16 residues. The V end lost 7 bases, the J end lost 2 bases, and 17 bases lay between the germline ends. CDR3 sequence reads: CASIRSSPGTNEKLFF. The CDR3 DNA follows: TGTGCCAGCATCAGGTCCTCCCCGGGGACTAATGAAAAACTGTTTTTT. Variable domain in full (rest from reference TRBV2 and TRBJ1-4): EPEVTQTPSHQVTQMGQEVILRCVPISNHLYFYWYRQILGQKVEFLVSFYNNEISEKSEIFDDQFSVERPDGSNFTLKIRSTKLEDSAMYFCASIRSSPGTNEKLFFGSGTQLSVL.